This T cell receptor beta chain is from a study of shared clonotypes between healthy human individuals. The authors distributed each subset's genomic DNA evenly over several immunoSEQ plates. The assay was immunoSEQ multiplex PCR, and TCRdb's table has in-frame clones only and misses some. The table records about 2.3 million clones, 90% to 95% of them present only once. This CDR3 region has 14 residues. Per the germline V gene, CDR1 is SGHTA and CDR2 is FQGNSA. V was clipped by 5 bases and J by 7 bases, with 15 bases between them. Material: naive CD4+ T cells from PBMCs. Subset indicated: CD45RA+ positively selected. The receptor was isolated from a man aged 18 to 30 in good health. Some clones in this sample may be carry-over from other donors' samples. The gene calls are TRBV7-2 and TRBJ1-5; D uncertain. The CDR3 is CASSAASNGQPQHF. In DNA form, the CDR3 reads TGTGCCAGCAGCGCGGCCTCGAACGGGCAGCCCCAGCATTTT.